One TCR beta chain is described in this entry. Its antigen is currently unknown. At one end the junction does not follow the germline gene, possibly because of a read error. MiXCR, applied by TCRdb to the 5' RACE reads, yields one record per CDR3 protein. The data hold about 320,000 distinct CDR3 sequences, with approximately 14% observed a single time. The CDR3 has 11 amino acids. From germline, CDR1 is SNHLY and CDR2 FYNNEI. The entry originates in a study of T-cell memory formation after mild COVID-19. Looking at the study overall: Clusters of TCRs were largely donor specific. Overall study findings and caveats: Contracting CD4+ clones lay largely in CM and EM, with CD8+ ones residing in EMRA. The second-wave clones peaking on day 37 were not confirmed as SARS-CoV-2-specific.

The source is a man in his late teens or twenties who had mild COVID-19 (a few samples of this study predate the infection). Cell type and time point are not known. The sample comprised PBMCs or a T cell subset sorted from them (not recorded which). The rearrangement uses TRBV2 and TRBJ1-1; D gene unclear. For the CDR3, the DNA is TGTGCCAGCAGGGAATCGATTGGCGCTATCTTT. Its translation is CASRESIGAIF.